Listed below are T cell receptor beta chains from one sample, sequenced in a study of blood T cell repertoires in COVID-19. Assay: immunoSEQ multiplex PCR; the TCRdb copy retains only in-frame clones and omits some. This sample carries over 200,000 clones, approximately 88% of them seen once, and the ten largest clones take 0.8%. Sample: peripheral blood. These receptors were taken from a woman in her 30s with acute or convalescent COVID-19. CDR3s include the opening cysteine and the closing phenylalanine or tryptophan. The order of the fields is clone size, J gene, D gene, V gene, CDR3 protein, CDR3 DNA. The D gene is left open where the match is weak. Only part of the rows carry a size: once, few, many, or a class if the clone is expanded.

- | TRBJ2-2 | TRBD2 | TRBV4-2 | CASSLLAGDTGELFF | TGTGCCAGCAGCCTCTTAGCGGGAGACACCGGGGAGCTGTTTTTT
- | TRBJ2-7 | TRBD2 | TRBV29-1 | CSVAGWLAGAVEQYF | TGCAGCGTCGCCGGGTGGCTAGCGGGGGCAGTTGAGCAGTACTTC
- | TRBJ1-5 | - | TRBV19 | CASRIMGSSNQPQHF | TGTGCCAGCAGAATTATGGGCAGTAGCAATCAGCCCCAGCATTTT
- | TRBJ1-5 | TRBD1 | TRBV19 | CASGTRQGNQPQHF | TGTGCCAGTGGGACGAGACAGGGGAATCAGCCCCAGCATTTT
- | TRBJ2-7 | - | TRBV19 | CASSIIEGYEQYF | TGTGCCAGTAGTATAATCGAGGGCTACGAGCAGTACTTC
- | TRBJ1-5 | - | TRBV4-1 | CASSQGGNGNQPQHF | TGCGCCAGCAGCCAGGGGGGGAATGGCAATCAGCCCCAGCATTTT
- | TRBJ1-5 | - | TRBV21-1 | CASTLQTWELDRDFRPQHF | TGTGCCAGCACCTTACAAACCTGGGAGTTGGACCGAGATTTTCGGCCCCAGCATTTT
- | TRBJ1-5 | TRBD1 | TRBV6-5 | CASSLPGTAHQPQHF | TGTGCCAGCAGCCTTCCCGGGACAGCCCATCAGCCCCAGCATTTT
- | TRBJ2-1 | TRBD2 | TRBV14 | CASSQAPATSGSFHEQFF | TGTGCCAGCAGCCAAGCCCCTGCGACTAGCGGGAGTTTCCATGAGCAGTTCTTC
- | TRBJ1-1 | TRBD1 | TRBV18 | CASSPSRGLLNTEAFF | TGTGCCAGCTCACCATCAAGGGGGCTACTGAACACTGAAGCTTTCTTT
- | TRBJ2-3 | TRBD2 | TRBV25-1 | CASSEVLAGVTDTQYF | TGTGCCAGCAGTGAAGTCCTAGCGGGAGTCACAGATACGCAGTATTTT
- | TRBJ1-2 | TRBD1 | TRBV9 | CASSARRRTGGADGYTF | TGTGCCAGCAGCGCCCGTCGAAGGACAGGGGGCGCTGATGGCTACACCTTC
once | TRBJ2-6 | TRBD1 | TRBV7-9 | CASSLIGGRSSGANVLTF | TGTGCCAGCAGCTTAATAGGGGGCAGGAGCTCTGGGGCCAACGTCCTGACTTTC
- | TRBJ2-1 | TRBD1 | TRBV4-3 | CASSQVAGGQGAYEQFF | TGCGCCAGCAGCCAAGTAGCCGGAGGACAGGGGGCTTATGAGCAGTTCTTC
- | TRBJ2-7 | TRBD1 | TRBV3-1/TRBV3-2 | CASSPGTGGFYEQYF | TGTGCCAGCAGCCCCGGGACAGGGGGCTTTTACGAGCAGTACTTC
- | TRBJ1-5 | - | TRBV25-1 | CASSETDDNQPQHF | TGTGCCAGCAGTGAGACAGATGACAATCAGCCCCAGCATTTT
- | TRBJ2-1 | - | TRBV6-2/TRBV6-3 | CASSFANEQFF | TGTGCCAGCAGTTTCGCGAATGAGCAGTTCTTC
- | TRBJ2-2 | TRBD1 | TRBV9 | CASSPRTGTNTGELFF | TGTGCCAGCAGCCCCCGGACAGGAACGAACACCGGGGAGCTGTTTTTT
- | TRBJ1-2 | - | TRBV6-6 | CASSPPHTYREFYGYTF | TGTGCCAGCAGTCCACCCCACACATACAGGGAATTTTATGGCTACACCTTC
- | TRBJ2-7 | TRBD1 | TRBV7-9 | CASSFLTGSSYEQYF | TGTGCCAGCTCCTTTCTGACAGGGAGCTCCTACGAGCAGTACTTC
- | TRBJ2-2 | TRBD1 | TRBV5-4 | CASSLAGQGNGELFF | TGTGCCAGCAGCTTGGCGGGACAGGGGAACGGGGAGCTGTTTTTT
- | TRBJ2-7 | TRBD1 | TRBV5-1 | CASSLRQGGTYEQYF | TGCGCCAGCAGCTTACGACAGGGGGGGACCTACGAGCAGTACTTC
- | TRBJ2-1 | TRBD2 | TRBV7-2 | CASSMTTSGRIFNEQFF | TGTGCCAGCAGCATGACCACTAGCGGGAGAATCTTCAATGAGCAGTTCTTC
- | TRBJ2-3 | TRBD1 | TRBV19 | CASSIRGTGSTDTQYF | TGTGCCAGTAGTATCCGCGGGACAGGGAGCACAGATACGCAGTATTTT
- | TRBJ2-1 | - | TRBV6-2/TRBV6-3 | CASSYLSGGEDEQFF | TGTGCCAGCAGTTATTTGAGCGGAGGGGAGGATGAGCAGTTCTTC
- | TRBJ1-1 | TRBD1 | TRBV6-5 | CASSSGQGGEAFF | TGTGCCAGCAGCTCGGGACAGGGGGGTGAAGCTTTCTTT
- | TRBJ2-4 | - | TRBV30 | CAWTGSANIQYF | TGTGCCTGGACAGGGTCTGCAAACATTCAGTACTTC
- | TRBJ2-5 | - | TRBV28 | CAAGETQYF | TGTGCCGCCGGGGAGACCCAGTACTTC
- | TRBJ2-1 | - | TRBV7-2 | CASRVDGGAYNEQFF | TGTGCCAGCAGGGTGGATGGCGGGGCCTACAATGAGCAGTTCTTC
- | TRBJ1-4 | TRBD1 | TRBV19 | CATTRTGGNEKLFF | TGTGCCACGACCCGGACAGGGGGGAATGAAAAACTGTTTTTT
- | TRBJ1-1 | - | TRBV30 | CAWNRGVGEAFF | TGTGCCTGGAACCGGGGTGTTGGTGAAGCTTTCTTT
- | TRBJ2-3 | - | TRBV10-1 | CASSESGRRATDTQYF | TGCGCCAGCAGTGAGTCGGGCAGGAGGGCCACAGATACGCAGTATTTT
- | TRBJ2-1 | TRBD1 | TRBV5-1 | CASSSGQTDEQFF | TGCGCCAGCAGCTCGGGACAGACCGATGAGCAGTTCTTC
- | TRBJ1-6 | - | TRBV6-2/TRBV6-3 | CASSYEQPFNSPLHF | TGTGCCAGCAGTTACGAACAGCCCTTTAATTCACCCCTCCACTTT
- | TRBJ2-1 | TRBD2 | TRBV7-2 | CASSSGLARSYNEQFF | TGTGCCAGCAGCTCCGGACTAGCGCGGTCCTACAATGAGCAGTTCTTC
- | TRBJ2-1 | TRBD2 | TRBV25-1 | CASSLRTSGSLWYGEQFF | TGTGCCAGCAGTCTCCGGACTAGCGGGAGCCTATGGTATGGTGAGCAGTTCTTC
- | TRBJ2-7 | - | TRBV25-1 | CASSEYREQYF | TGTGCCAGCAGTGAATACCGGGAGCAGTACTTC
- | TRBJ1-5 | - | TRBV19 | CASRPEQGSSQPQHF | TGTGCCAGTAGACCAGAACAGGGATCCTCCCAGCCCCAGCATTTT
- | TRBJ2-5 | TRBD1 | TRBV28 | CASSTGVRAQETQYF | TGTGCCAGCAGTACAGGGGTGAGGGCCCAAGAGACCCAGTACTTC
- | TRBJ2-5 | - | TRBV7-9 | CASSLAGARHQETQYF | TGTGCCAGCAGCTTAGCGGGGGCTAGACACCAAGAGACCCAGTACTTC
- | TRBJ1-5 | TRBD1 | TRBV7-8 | CASSLLSDRAGSNQPQHF | TGTGCCAGCAGCTTACTTTCGGACAGGGCGGGTAGCAATCAGCCCCAGCATTTT
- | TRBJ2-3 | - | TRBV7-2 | CASSLPTRPGDTQYF | TGTGCCAGCAGCCTACCTACACGCCCGGGGGATACGCAGTATTTT
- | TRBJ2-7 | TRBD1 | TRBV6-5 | CASRQTGGAYEQYF | TGTGCCAGCAGACAGACAGGGGGAGCCTACGAGCAGTACTTC
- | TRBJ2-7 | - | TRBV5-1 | CASSVGGQGVYEQYF | TGCGCCAGCAGCGTGGGAGGTCAGGGGGTCTACGAGCAGTACTTC
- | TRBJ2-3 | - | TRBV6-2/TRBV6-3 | CASSYSFGVAASTDTQYF | TGTGCCAGCAGTTACTCGTTTGGTGTAGCGGCTAGCACAGATACGCAGTATTTT
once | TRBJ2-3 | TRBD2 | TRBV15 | CATSPRREGDTQYF | TGTGCCACCAGCCCAAGGCGGGAGGGAGATACGCAGTATTTT
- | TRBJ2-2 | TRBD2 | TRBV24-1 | CATSTSAQAYTGELFF | TGTGCCACCAGCACTAGCGCCCAGGCGTACACCGGGGAGCTGTTTTTT
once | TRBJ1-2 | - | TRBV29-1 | CSVEARGGAGGYGYTF | TGCAGCGTTGAGGCCCGGGGGGGTGCAGGAGGTTATGGCTACACCTTC
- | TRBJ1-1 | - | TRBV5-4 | CASSLIAGLNTEAFF | TGTGCCAGCAGCCTGATCGCCGGGTTGAACACTGAAGCTTTCTTT
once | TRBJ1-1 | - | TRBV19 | CASSMGLVMNTEAFF | TGTGCCAGTAGTATGGGACTGGTAATGAACACTGAAGCTTTCTTT
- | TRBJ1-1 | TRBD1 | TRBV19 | CASSRQGVDAFF | TGTGCCAGTAGTCGTCAGGGGGTTGACGCTTTCTTT
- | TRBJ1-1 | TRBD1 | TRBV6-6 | CASSYLTGEKRAFF | TGTGCCAGCAGTTACTTGACAGGGGAAAAAAGAGCTTTCTTT